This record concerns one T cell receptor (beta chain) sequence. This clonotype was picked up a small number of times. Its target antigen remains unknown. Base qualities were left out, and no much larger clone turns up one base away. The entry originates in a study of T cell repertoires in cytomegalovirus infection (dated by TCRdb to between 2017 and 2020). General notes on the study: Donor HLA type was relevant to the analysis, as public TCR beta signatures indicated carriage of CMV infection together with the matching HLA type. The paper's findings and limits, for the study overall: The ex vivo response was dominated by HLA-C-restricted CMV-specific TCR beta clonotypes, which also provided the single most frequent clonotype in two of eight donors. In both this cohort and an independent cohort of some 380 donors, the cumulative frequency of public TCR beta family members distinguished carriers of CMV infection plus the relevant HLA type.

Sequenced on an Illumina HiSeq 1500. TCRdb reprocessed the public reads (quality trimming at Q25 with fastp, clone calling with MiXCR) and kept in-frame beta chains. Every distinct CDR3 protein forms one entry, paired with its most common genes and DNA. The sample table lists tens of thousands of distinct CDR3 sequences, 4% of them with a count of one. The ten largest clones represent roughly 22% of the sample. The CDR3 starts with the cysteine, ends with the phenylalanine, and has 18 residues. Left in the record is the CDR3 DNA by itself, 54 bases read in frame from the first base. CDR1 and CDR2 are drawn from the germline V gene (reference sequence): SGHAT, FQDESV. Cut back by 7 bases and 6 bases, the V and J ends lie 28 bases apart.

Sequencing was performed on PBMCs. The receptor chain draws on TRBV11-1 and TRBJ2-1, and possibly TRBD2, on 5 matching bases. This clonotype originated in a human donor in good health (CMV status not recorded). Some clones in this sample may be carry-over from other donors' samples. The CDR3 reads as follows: CASNKYPAVGVTGNEQFF. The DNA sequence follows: TGTGCCAGCAACAAATACCCCGCAGTGGGAGTTACTGGCAATGAGCAGTTCTTC.